This T cell receptor beta chain was profiled in a study of blood T cell repertoires in COVID-19. Turning to the study itself: Nucleic acid was either cDNA or gDNA, and it came from T cells, B-cell-depleted T cells, or PBMCs.

The V segment lost 3 bases and the J segment 2 bases; nucleotides outside the gene matches: 3. Germline assignment: CDR1 SGHRS and CDR2 YFSETQ. This CDR3 comprises 15 residues. Profiling relied on immunoSEQ multiplex PCR, and the TCRdb table lists in-frame clones only, not all of them. The sample shows about 160,000 clones, approximately 90% of them seen only once. This study enrolled people aged roughly 18 to 90 from about two dozen US geographic areas. Individuals in the exposed group had encountered a COVID-19 case within 2 weeks preceding study entry. The clonotype originates from a woman between 40 and 55 years old who had been exposed to COVID-19. This chain links TRBV5-1 with TRBJ2-1; 9 bases line up with TRBD1. The specimen sequenced was PBMCs or T cells enriched from blood (not recorded which). The CDR3 sequence: CASSWTGVTYNEQFF. The DNA for the CDR3 is TGCGCCAGCAGCTGGACAGGGGTGACCTACAATGAGCAGTTCTTC.